The present entry profiles one T cell receptor beta chain with its context. Its antigen remains undetermined. The input lacks base qualities; no much larger clone sits a single base away. Inclusive of the bounding cysteine and phenylalanine, the CDR3 is 16 residues long. The entry retains the CDR3 DNA only, 48 bases that are in frame from base 1. CDR1 is given as SGHRS and CDR2 as YFSETQ, both from the germline V gene. At the junction V is shortened by 2 bases and J by 3 bases, with 18 bases in between. The lymph node samples were taken from the axillary draining lymph nodes of breast cancer patients. Sequencing used an Illumina HiSeq 2000. TCR beta chain libraries were generated through multiplex PCR amplification. The amplified TCR beta chain products were analyzed by high-throughput sequencing. TCRdb cleaned the public reads at Q25 with fastp, built clones with MiXCR and kept in-frame beta chains. Rows matching on CDR3 protein sequence are summarized as one entry with the most common DNA and genes. The sample table lists about 230,000 distinct CDR3 sequences, 32% of them with a count of one. Around 1.5% of the sample belongs to the ten largest clones.

The sample originates from a study of breast tumors, draining lymph nodes, adjacent tissues (dated by TCRdb to between 2015 and 2016). With respect to the entire study: The study compared TCR beta repertoires across tumor, adjacent nontumor tissue and axillary lymph nodes from breast cancer patients. The study was designed to assess the relationships and possible T-cell exchange between tumor, surrounding tissue and draining lymph node repertoires in human breast cancer.

Study-wide findings and limitations: The data were considered consistent with the idea that most tumor T cells come from the lymph node and then expand in tumor tissue. The conclusion that tumor T cells originate in lymph nodes was presented as consistent with a hypothesis rather than as directly demonstrated. Tumors showed preferential V and J gene usage, and their T-cell repertoire diversity fell below that of lymph nodes yet above that of nontumor tissue. Tumor and nontumor tissue repertoires were found to be significantly more similar in luminal-like than in basal-like breast cancer.

The receptor chain draws on TRBV5-1 and TRBJ2-7, with the D gene not clear enough to name. This receptor was taken from a female donor with breast cancer. Some clones in this sample may be carry-over from other donors' samples. Source material: axillary lymph node tissue. The sequenced DNA: TGCGCCAGCAGCTTAGAGTCAGTACGTTTGGGCTACGAGCAGTACTTC. Protein translation: CASSLESVRLGYEQYF.